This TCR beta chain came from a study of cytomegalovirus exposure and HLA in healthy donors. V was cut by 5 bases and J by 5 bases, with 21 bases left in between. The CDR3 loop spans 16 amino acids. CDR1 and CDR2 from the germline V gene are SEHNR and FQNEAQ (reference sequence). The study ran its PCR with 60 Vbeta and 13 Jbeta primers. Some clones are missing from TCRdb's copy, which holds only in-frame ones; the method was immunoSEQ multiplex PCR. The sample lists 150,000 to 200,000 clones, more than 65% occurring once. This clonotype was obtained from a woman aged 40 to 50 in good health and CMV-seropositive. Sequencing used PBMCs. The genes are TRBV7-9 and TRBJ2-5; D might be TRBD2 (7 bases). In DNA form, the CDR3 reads TGTGCCAGCAGCCCCCCGGGGGGCCCGACCTGGGAGACCCAGTACTTC. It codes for CASSPPGGPTWETQYF.